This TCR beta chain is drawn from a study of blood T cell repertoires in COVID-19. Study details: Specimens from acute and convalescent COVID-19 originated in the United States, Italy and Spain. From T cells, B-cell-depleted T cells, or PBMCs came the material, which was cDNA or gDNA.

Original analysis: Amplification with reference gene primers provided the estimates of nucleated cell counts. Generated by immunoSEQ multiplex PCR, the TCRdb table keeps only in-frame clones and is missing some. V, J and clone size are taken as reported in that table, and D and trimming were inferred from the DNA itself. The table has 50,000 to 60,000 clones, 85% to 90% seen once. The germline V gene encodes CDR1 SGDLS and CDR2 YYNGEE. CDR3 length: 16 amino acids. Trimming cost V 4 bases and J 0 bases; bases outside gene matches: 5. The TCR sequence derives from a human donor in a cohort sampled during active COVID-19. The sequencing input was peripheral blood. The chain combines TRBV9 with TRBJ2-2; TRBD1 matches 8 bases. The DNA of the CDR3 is TGTGCCAGCAGCCCCCGGACAGGGACGAACACCGGGGAGCTGTTTTTT. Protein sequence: CASSPRTGTNTGELFF.